These 9 T cell receptor beta chains were sequenced from one sample in a study of T cell responses to AZD1222 COVID-19 vaccine. Here immunoSEQ multiplex PCR was the method, and the copy in TCRdb shows in-frame clones only, minus some. Of about 160,000 clones in the sample, 90% to 95% were seen once. Specimen: peripheral blood, collected on day 0 of MenACWY control vaccination. These receptors were obtained from an adult in good health.

This clone was seen only once. J is TRBJ2-7 and V is TRBV6-5; 8 bases line up with TRBD1. Germline CDR1 reads MNHEY; CDR2 reads SVGAGI. V shed 5 bases, J shed 3 bases, and the junction held 9 bases outside the gene matches. The CDR3 has 15 amino acids. CDR3 sequence (DNA): TGTGCCAGCAGTAAGTTAGGACAGGGTCACTACGAGCAGTACTTC. Translation gives CASSKLGQGHYEQYF.

This clone was recorded only once. The V and J genes are TRBV7-2 and TRBJ2-5; 7 nucleotides line up with TRBD1. The CDR3 loop spans 16 amino acids. In germline, CDR1 is SGHTA, CDR2 FQGNSA. J was trimmed by 2 bases and V by 4 bases; bases with no gene match: 10. CDR3 nucleotides: TGTGCCAGCAGCTCCAGGGTACAGGGGATACAAGAGACCCAGTACTTC. It translates to CASSSRVQGIQETQYF. The full variable domain, completed using reference TRBV7-2 and TRBJ2-5, is GAGVSQSPSNKVTEKGKDVELRCDPISGHTALYWYRQSLGQGLEFLIYFQGNSAPDKSGLPSDRFSAERTGGSVSTLTIQRTQQEDSAVYLCASSSRVQGIQETQYFGPGTRLLVL.

This chain joins TRBV11-2 and TRBJ2-5; D gene unclear. V was cut by 5 bases and J by 5 bases, with 9 bases left in between. The CDR3 contains 12 residues. In germline, CDR1 is SGHAT, CDR2 FQNNGV. CDR3 sequence (DNA): TGTGCCAGCAGCCAACTGGGGGAGACCCAGTACTTC. It is translated as CASSQLGETQYF. Based on the CDR3 plus reference TRBV11-2 and TRBJ2-5, the full variable domain is EAGVAQSPRYKIIEKRQSVAFWCNPISGHATLYWYQQILGQGPKLLIQFQNNGVVDDSQLPKDRFSAERLKGVDSTLKIQPAKLEDSAVYLCASSQLGETQYFGPGTRLLVL.

The DNA for the CDR3 is TGCAGCGTTGCTACCAGGGCCCGGAGTTCTAGCGGGCCTAGCACAGATACGCAGTATTTT. This gives the protein CSVATRARSSSGPSTDTQYF. This chain connects TRBV29-1 to TRBJ2-3; 8 bases are a match to TRBD2. V lost 4 bases and J lost 0; bases outside the gene matches: 21. Germline CDR1 reads SQVTM; CDR2 reads ANQGSEA. The CDR3 extends over 20 amino acids.

The chain carries TRBV19 and TRBJ1-5; TRBD1 matches 12 bases. Germline CDR1 reads LNHDA; CDR2 reads SQIVND (reference sequence). With V trimmed by 0 bases and J by 7 bases, 10 bases remained unmatched. This CDR3 comprises 18 residues. Written as DNA, the CDR3 is TGTGCCAGTAGTATAGATCAAAGGGACAGGGGGCTTCGACAGCCCCAGCATTTT. This gives the protein CASSIDQRDRGLRQPQHF.

CDR3 DNA: TGTGCCTCAACGGGACAGGGTAAAGAGGAGCAGTACTTC. It is translated as CASTGQGKEEQYF. J is TRBJ2-7 and V is TRBV2; 9 positions match TRBD1. This CDR3 region has 13 residues. With 11 bases clipped from V and 7 bases from J, the junction kept 12 bases outside the gene matches. The V gene's germline CDR1 is SNHLY and CDR2 FYNNEI.

The genes are TRBV28 and TRBJ2-7; D not certain. CDR1 is MDHEN, CDR2 SYDVKM, per germline. Between the trimmed V and J ends, which lost 10 bases and 4 bases, there was a span of 11 bases. This CDR3 has 11 residues. CDR3: CATQTQYEQYF. CDR3 nucleotide sequence: TGTGCCACTCAGACCCAATACGAGCAGTACTTC. Looking up the rest from reference TRBV28 and TRBJ2-7 gives the full variable domain: DVKVTQSSRYLVKRTGEKVFLECVQDMDHENMFWYRQDPGLGLRLIYFSYDVKMKEKGDIPEGYSVSREKKERFSLILESASTNQTSMYLCATQTQYEQYFGPGTRLTVT.

In its sample, this clone was seen once. The chain uses TRBV7-9 and TRBJ1-2, with D possibly being TRBD1 (6 bases). The V gene lost 1 base and the J gene lost 5 bases, with 11 bases spanning the gap. Germline V gives CDR1 SEHNR, CDR2 FQNEAQ (reference sequence). This CDR3 region has 14 residues. CDR3 sequence reads: CASSLGGQTYGYTF. The CDR3 DNA is TGTGCCAGCAGCTTAGGGGGGCAGACTTATGGCTACACCTTC. The entire variable domain, with the rest obtained from reference TRBV7-9 and TRBJ1-2, is as follows: DTGVSQNPRHKITKRGQNVTFRCDPISEHNRLYWYRQTLGQGPEFLTYFQNEAQLEKSRLLSDRFSAERPKGSFSTLEIQRTEQGDSAMYLCASSLGGQTYGYTFGSGTRLTVV.

This clone was counted many times. The chain carries TRBV7-9 and TRBJ2-3; a weak D match, TRBD1 (6 bases). Germline CDR1 and CDR2: SEHNR and FQNEAQ (reference sequence). V was clipped by 4 bases and J by 2 bases, with 10 bases between them. The CDR3 runs to 14 residues. This CDR3 is CASSSRTDTDTQYF. The CDR3 DNA is TGTGCCAGCAGCTCAAGGACAGACACAGATACGCAGTATTTT.